The 26 T cell receptor beta chains below come from one sample, sequenced in a study of intratumoral heterogeneity in liver cancer. Method: immunoSEQ multiplex PCR; TCRdb's copy keeps in-frame clones and lacks some. The table includes approximately 3,500 clones, roughly 45% detected once. Tumour samples came from separate, distinct regions of the hepatocellular carcinoma nodule. The input for sequencing was tumor tissue, taken before any cancer treatment. Source of these receptors: a man between 65 and 80 years old with hepatocellular carcinoma.

The chain carries TRBV5-5 and TRBJ2-2, with 8 nucleotides matching TRBD1. The CDR3 extends over 15 amino acids. The V gene end was trimmed by 4 bases and the J gene end by 9 bases; junction bases not matched to a gene: 11. Germline CDR1 is SGHKS and CDR2 is YYEKEE (reference sequence). The CDR3 DNA sequence: TGTGCCAGCAGCCGTGGACAGGGTCTGTCACGGGAGCTGTTTTTT. It is translated as CASSRGQGLSRELFF.

The chain uses TRBV6-5 and TRBJ2-5, with D perhaps TRBD1 (6 bases). V was shortened by 7 bases and J by 5 bases, with 14 bases between the two germline ends. This CDR3 contains 13 residues. CDR1 MNHEY and CDR2 SVGAGI come from the germline V gene. For the CDR3, the DNA is TGTGCCAGCAACAGGGTTTTATTGGAGACCCAGTACTTC. It translates to CASNRVLLETQYF.

The chain recombines TRBV6-2 or TRBV6-3 with TRBJ1-1; D possibly corresponds to TRBD1 (5 bases). The CDR3 extends over 14 amino acids. The V end was cut by 4 bases, the J end by 5 bases, with 14 bases between. Germline V lookup: CDR1 MNHEY, CDR2 SVGEGT. The CDR3 loop is CASSSPGRGTEAFF. DNA of the CDR3: TGTGCCAGCAGTTCCCCTGGTCGGGGGACTGAAGCTTTCTTT.

This clone is labeled medium-sized (0.01 to 0.1%). V usage is TRBV15 and J usage is TRBJ2-5, with 10 bases aligning to TRBD2. CDR3 length equals 16 residues. The germline gives CDR1 LNHNV, CDR2 YYDKDF (reference sequence). V was clipped by 5 bases and J by 2 bases; unmatched bases: 8. The CDR3 is CATSGVLAGRQETQYF. The CDR3 DNA is TGTGCCACCAGCGGCGTACTAGCGGGGCGACAAGAGACCCAGTACTTC.

This clone is termed medium-sized. CDR3 nucleotides: TGTGCCAGCAGCTTATCTGGGACACCGAATGAAAAACTGTTTTTT. Its translation: CASSLSGTPNEKLFF. This chain joins TRBV5-4 and TRBJ1-4; the D gene is possibly TRBD1 (6 bases). V lost 2 bases, J lost 5 bases, and 13 bases lay in between. This CDR3 region has 15 residues. Germline lookup yields CDR1 SGHNT and CDR2 YYREEE (reference sequence).

As DNA, the CDR3 is TGTGCCAGCAGGGGACGGGAGAACACTGAAGCTTTCTTT. As protein: CASRGRENTEAFF. The rearrangement joins TRBV6-4 to TRBJ1-1; perhaps TRBD1 as D (5 bases). CDR1 is MRHNA and CDR2 is SNTAGT in the germline V gene. The CDR3 is made up of 13 amino acids. V was shortened by 6 bases and J by 1 base, with 9 bases between the two germline ends.

This clone is medium-sized by share. The V and J genes are TRBV7-9 and TRBJ1-3; D unresolved. This CDR3 has 14 residues. Per the germline V gene, CDR1 is SEHNR and CDR2 is FQNEAQ (reference sequence). The ends were cut back, 1 base at V and 0 bases at J, with 4 bases in the middle. The chain's CDR3 is CASSLVGSGNTIYF. The CDR3 bases are TGTGCCAGCAGCTTAGTAGGCTCTGGAAACACCATATATTTT.

The V call is TRBV4-3, the J call TRBJ2-1; D uncertain. Germline CDR1 is LGHNA and CDR2 is YSLEER. The V gene lost 0 bases and the J gene lost 8 bases, with 14 bases spanning the gap. The CDR3 has 15 amino acids. In DNA, the CDR3 is TGCGCCAGCAGCCAAGAGGTCTCGAGGAGCCATGAGCAGTTCTTC. Translated: CASSQEVSRSHEQFF.

This clone qualifies as medium-sized. This rearrangement joins TRBV2 to TRBJ1-1; D is undetermined. Germline CDR1 is SNHLY and CDR2 is FYNNEI. Trimming took 5 bases from V and 1 from J, leaving 11 bases between them. The CDR3 is made up of 14 amino acids. The CDR3 loop is CASSTHPSNTEAFF. The DNA for the CDR3 is TGTGCCAGCAGTACCCACCCCTCGAACACTGAAGCTTTCTTT.

The genes are TRBV5-1 and TRBJ1-3; no clear D. Germline V lookup: CDR1 SGHRS, CDR2 YFSETQ. The CDR3 runs to 16 residues. The V end was cut by 0 bases, the J end by 3 bases, with 13 bases between. CDR3 residues: CASSLAGGLSGNTIYF. The DNA for the CDR3 is TGCGCCAGCAGCTTGGCCGGCGGGCTCAGTGGAAACACCATATATTTT. Using reference TRBV5-1 and TRBJ1-3 for the parts outside the CDR3, the full variable domain is KAGVTQTPRYLIKTRGQQVTLSCSPISGHRSVSWYQQTPGQGLQFLFEYFSETQRNKGNFPGRFSGRQFSNSRSEMNVSTLELGDSALYLCASSLAGGLSGNTIYFGEGSWLTVV.

This clone is deemed medium-sized (0.01 to 0.1%). CDR3 sequence reads: CASSQPARGGTQYF. The DNA of the CDR3 is TGTGCCAGCAGCCAACCAGCCCGGGGGGGTACGCAGTATTTT. V and J are TRBV3-1 (or the pseudogene TRBV3-2) and TRBJ2-3, with 8 bases fitting TRBD2. Germline V CDR1 and CDR2: LGHDT, YNNKEL (reference sequence). J lost 8 bases, V lost 2 bases, and 6 bases had no gene match. The CDR3 has 14 amino acids.

Note on this clone: Compared with germline, one end of the junction differs, possibly owing to a read error. The chain combines TRBV27 with TRBJ2-2; D gene ambiguous. CDR1 is MNHEY, CDR2 SMNVEV, per germline (reference sequence). The CDR3 has 14 amino acids. This chain's CDR3 is CASMSLFNNGELFF. Here the CDR3 DNA reads TGTGCCAGCATGAGTCTATTTAACAACGGGGAGCTGTTTTTT.

The chain has TRBV6-2 or TRBV6-3 and TRBJ2-7; 11 nucleotides match TRBD2. Germline CDR1 MNHEY, CDR2 SVGEGT. CDR3 length: 15 residues. V dropped 5 bases and J dropped 5; count of bases not matched to a gene: 8. CDR3 sequence reads: CASSLIGTSGDEQYF. The CDR3 bases are TGTGCCAGCAGTCTTATCGGGACTAGCGGCGACGAGCAGTACTTC.

J is TRBJ1-2 and V is TRBV5-4; 9 bases map to TRBD1. This CDR3 spans 16 amino acids. Germline CDR1 reads SGHNT; CDR2 reads YYREEE (reference sequence). The junction had 11 bases not matched to a gene; V was cut back by 0 bases and J by 8 bases. The chain's CDR3 is CASSLAGTGTGRGYTF. CDR3 bases: TGTGCCAGCAGCTTGGCCGGGACAGGGACAGGGAGGGGCTACACCTTC.

The V and J genes are TRBV18 and TRBJ1-1, with TRBD1 identical over 8 bases. From germline, CDR1 is KGHSH and CDR2 LQKENI. J was trimmed by 1 base and V by 3 bases; bases with no gene match: 4. The CDR3 length is 15 residues. In nucleotides, the CDR3 is TGTGCCAGCTCACCCCGACAGGGGAGGAACACTGAAGCTTTCTTT. Its protein is CASSPRQGRNTEAFF.

The chain couples TRBV6-5 to TRBJ2-2; D is unresolved. The CDR3 extends over 13 amino acids. Germline CDR1 MNHEY, CDR2 SVGAGI. V lost 7 bases and J 0 bases, leaving 6 bases between the germline ends. The CDR3 DNA reads TGTGCCAGCATCCGGTCGAACACCGGGGAGCTGTTTTTT. Residues: CASIRSNTGELFF.

The chain carries TRBV6-5 and TRBJ1-1, with unresolved D. V lost 2 bases to trimming and J lost 5 bases, with 12 bases between them. The CDR3 consists of 14 residues. Germline V gives CDR1 MNHEY, CDR2 SVGAGI. DNA of the CDR3: TGTGCCAGCAGTTACGAAGGGCCAAGGACTGAAGCTTTCTTT. This encodes CASSYEGPRTEAFF.

A few counts support this clone. This sequence joins TRBV7-9 and TRBJ1-6; possibly TRBD1 for D (5 bases). V lost 3 bases to trimming and J lost 8 bases, with 14 bases between them. Germline V lookup: CDR1 SEHNR, CDR2 FQNEAQ (reference sequence). The CDR3 consists of 15 residues. The CDR3 reads CASSFSAGTYSPLHF. CDR3 sequence (DNA): TGTGCCAGCAGCTTTAGCGCCGGGACCTATTCACCCCTCCACTTT.

The V call is TRBV11-1, the J call TRBJ1-2; D is possibly TRBD1 (5 bases). Per the germline V gene, CDR1 is SGHAT and CDR2 is FQDESV (reference sequence). The CDR3 has 15 amino acids. The V and J ends lost 5 bases and 3 bases respectively, with 16 bases between them. CDR3 sequence (DNA): TGTGCCAGCAGCCCCCGGGGCCAAGGGCACTATGGCTACACCTTC. As protein: CASSPRGQGHYGYTF.

This chain uses TRBV29-1 with TRBJ2-3; 8 nucleotides match TRBD2. J gave up 5 bases and V 7 bases, and 5 bases lay outside the gene matches. The V gene's germline CDR1 is SQVTM and CDR2 ANQGSEA. The length of the CDR3 is 12 residues. Written as DNA, the CDR3 is TGCAGCGGAAGCGGGGGCCAAGATACGCAGTATTTT. It encodes CSGSGGQDTQYF.

The J gene is TRBJ1-2, the V gene TRBV21-1; the DNA was not used to check the table's D call, TRBD1. TRBV21-1 is a pseudogene segment. The CDR3 has 20 amino acids. The CDR3 protein is CASSKVFASADSRLNYGYTF. In DNA form, the CDR3 reads TGTGCCAGCAGCAAAGTGTTTGCTTCCGCCGACAGTCGCCTTAACTATGGCTACACCTTC.

This clone came up once. The gene calls are TRBV7-6 and TRBJ2-5; the D call may be TRBD1 or TRBD2 (5 bases each). This CDR3 has 12 residues. Germline assignment: CDR1 SGHVS and CDR2 FNYEAQ. Trimming cost V 3 bases and J 5 bases, with 7 bases left between them. The DNA of the CDR3 is TGTGCCAGCAGCTTGTGGGGGGAGACCCAGTACTTC. Amino acid sequence: CASSLWGETQYF.

The V gene is TRBV6-1, the J gene TRBJ2-3; D is undetermined. This CDR3 is 17 amino acids long. V was clipped by 3 bases and J by 1 base, with 17 bases between them. Germline lookup yields CDR1 MNHNS and CDR2 SASEGT. CDR3 coding DNA: TGTGCCAGCAGTGAGTATATGGACGGCGGACGCACAGATACGCAGTATTTT. Translated: CASSEYMDGGRTDTQYF.

J is TRBJ1-2 and V is TRBV6-1; D not resolved. CDR3 size: 13 residues. Germline CDR1 is MNHNS and CDR2 is SASEGT. Trimming removed 3 bases from V and 6 bases from J, with 11 bases in between. CDR3 in amino acids: CASSETPDHGYTF. The CDR3 DNA is TGTGCCAGCAGTGAGACGCCGGACCATGGCTACACCTTC.

By share of the sample, this clone is hyperexpanded (1% or more). The rearrangement joins TRBV4-2 to TRBJ1-5; perhaps TRBD1 as D (6 bases). CDR1 and CDR2 (germline): LGHNA, YNFKEQ. CDR3 size: 15 residues. V was shortened by 6 bases and J by 0 bases, with 12 bases between the two germline ends. The CDR3 spells CASRIDRHSNQPQHF. CDR3 in DNA: TGTGCCAGCAGGATTGACAGGCATAGCAATCAGCCCCAGCATTTT.

This clone turned up a few times. V is TRBV7-2 and J is TRBJ1-2, with a weak D call TRBD1 (6 bases). CDR1 SGHTA and CDR2 FQGNSA come from the germline V gene. V lost 1 base to trimming and J lost 8 bases, with 14 bases between them. CDR3 size: 14 residues. This CDR3 reads CASSLGVWGQGYTF. CDR3 DNA: TGTGCCAGCAGCTTAGGTGTCTGGGGGCAAGGCTACACCTTC. The whole variable domain, filled in from reference TRBV7-2 and TRBJ1-2, reads GAGVSQSPSNKVTEKGKDVELRCDPISGHTALYWYRQSLGQGLEFLIYFQGNSAPDKSGLPSDRFSAERTGGSVSTLTIQRTQQEDSAVYLCASSLGVWGQGYTFGSGTRLTVV.